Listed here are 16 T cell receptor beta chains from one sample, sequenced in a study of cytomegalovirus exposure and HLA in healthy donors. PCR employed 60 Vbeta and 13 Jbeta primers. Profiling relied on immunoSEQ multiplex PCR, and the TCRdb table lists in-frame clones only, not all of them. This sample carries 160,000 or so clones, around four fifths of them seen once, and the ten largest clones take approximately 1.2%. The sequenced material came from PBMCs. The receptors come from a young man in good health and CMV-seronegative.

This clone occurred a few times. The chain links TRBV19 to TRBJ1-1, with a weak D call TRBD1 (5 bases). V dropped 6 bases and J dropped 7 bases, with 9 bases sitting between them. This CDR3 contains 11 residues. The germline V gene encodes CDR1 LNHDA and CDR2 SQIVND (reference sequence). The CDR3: CASSPGYEAFF. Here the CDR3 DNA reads TGTGCCAGTAGCCCAGGGTATGAAGCTTTCTTT.

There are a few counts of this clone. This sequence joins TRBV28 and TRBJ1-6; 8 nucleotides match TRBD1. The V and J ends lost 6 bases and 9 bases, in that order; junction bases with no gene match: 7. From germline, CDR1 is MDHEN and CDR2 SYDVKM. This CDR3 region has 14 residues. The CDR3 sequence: CASRAGTGGSPLHF. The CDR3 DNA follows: TGTGCCAGCAGGGCCGGGACAGGAGGTTCACCCCTCCACTTT.

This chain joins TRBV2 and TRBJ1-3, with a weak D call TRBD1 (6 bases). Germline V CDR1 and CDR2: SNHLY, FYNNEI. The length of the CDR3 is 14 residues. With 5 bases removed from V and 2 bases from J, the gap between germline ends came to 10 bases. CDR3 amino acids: CASSSRGAGNTIYF. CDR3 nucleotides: TGTGCCAGCAGTTCCAGGGGTGCTGGAAACACCATATATTTT.

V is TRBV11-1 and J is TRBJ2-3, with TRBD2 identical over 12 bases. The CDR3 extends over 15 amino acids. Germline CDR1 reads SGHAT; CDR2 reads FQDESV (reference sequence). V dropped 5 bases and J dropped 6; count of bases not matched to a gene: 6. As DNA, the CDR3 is TGTGCCAGCAGCCCGCGACTAGCGGGAGTTGATACGCAGTATTTT. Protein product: CASSPRLAGVDTQYF.

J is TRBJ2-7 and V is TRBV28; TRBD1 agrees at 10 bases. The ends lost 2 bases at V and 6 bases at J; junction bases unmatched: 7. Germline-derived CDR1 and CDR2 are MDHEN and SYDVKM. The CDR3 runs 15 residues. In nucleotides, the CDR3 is TGTGCCAGCAGTTTACCCGGGACAGGGGCCCCCGAGCAGTACTTC. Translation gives CASSLPGTGAPEQYF.

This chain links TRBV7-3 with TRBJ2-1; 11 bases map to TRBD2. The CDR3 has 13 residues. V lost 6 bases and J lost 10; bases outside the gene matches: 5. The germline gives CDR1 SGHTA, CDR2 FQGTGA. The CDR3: CASRLAGEGEQFF. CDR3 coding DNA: TGTGCCAGCAGACTAGCGGGGGAGGGCGAGCAGTTCTTC.

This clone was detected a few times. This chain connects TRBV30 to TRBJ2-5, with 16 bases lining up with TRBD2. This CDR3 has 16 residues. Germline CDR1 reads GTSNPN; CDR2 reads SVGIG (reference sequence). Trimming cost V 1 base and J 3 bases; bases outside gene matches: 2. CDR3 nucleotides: TGTGCCTGGAGTGGAGGGACTAGCGGGGGGGAAGAGACCCAGTACTTC. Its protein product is CAWSGGTSGGEETQYF.

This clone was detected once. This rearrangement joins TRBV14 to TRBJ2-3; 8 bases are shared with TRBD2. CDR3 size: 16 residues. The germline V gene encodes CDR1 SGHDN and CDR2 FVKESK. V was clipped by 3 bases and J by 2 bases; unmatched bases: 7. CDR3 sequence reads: CASSQNSGVYTDTQYF. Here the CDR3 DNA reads TGTGCCAGCAGCCAGAATAGCGGGGTCTACACAGATACGCAGTATTTT.

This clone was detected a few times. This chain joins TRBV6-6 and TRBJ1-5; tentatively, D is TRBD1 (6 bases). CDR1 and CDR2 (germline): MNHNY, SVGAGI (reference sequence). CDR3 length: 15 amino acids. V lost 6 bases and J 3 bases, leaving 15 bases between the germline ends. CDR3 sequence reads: CASSRPGADNQPQHF. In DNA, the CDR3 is TGTGCCAGCAGCAGACCAGGGGCAGACAATCAGCCCCAGCATTTT.

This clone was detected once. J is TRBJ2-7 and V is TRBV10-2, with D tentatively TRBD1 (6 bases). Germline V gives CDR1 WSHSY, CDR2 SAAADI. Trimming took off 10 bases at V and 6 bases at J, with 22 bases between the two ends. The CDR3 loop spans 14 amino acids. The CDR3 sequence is CATGRTASLLEQYF. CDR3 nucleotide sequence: TGCGCCACCGGCCGGACAGCCTCTCTCCTCGAGCAGTACTTC.

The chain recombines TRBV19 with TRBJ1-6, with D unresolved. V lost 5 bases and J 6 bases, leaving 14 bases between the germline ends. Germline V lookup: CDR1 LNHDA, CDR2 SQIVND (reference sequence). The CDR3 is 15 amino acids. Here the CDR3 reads CASSPRGILNSPLHF. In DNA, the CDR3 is TGTGCCAGTAGTCCTCGGGGAATCCTTAATTCACCCCTCCACTTT.

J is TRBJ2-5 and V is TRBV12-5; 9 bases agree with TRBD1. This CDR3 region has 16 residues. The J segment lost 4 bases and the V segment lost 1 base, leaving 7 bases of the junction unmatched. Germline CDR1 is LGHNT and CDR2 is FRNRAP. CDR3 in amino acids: CASGLGRGQGIETQYF. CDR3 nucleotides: TGTGCTAGTGGTTTGGGGAGGGGACAGGGAATAGAGACCCAGTACTTC.

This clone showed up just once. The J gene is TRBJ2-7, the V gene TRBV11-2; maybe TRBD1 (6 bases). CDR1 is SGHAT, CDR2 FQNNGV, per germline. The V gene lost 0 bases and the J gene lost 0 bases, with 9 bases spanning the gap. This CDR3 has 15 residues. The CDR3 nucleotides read TGTGCCAGCAGCTTAGAAGGCAGGGGCTCCTACGAGCAGTACTTC. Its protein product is CASSLEGRGSYEQYF.

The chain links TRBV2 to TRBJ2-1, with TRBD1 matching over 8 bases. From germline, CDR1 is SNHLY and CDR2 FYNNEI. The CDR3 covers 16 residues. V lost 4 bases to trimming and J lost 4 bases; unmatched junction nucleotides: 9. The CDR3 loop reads CASSGVVGQGYNEQFF. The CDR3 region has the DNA TGTGCCAGCAGTGGGGTGGTTGGACAGGGATACAATGAGCAGTTCTTC.

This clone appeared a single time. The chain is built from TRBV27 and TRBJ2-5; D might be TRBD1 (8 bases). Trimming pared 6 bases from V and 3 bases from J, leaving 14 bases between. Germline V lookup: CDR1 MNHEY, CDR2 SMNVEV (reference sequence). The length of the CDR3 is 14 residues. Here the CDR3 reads CASRPTGGEETQYF. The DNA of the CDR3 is TGTGCCAGCAGGCCAACAGGGGGGGAAGAGACCCAGTACTTC.

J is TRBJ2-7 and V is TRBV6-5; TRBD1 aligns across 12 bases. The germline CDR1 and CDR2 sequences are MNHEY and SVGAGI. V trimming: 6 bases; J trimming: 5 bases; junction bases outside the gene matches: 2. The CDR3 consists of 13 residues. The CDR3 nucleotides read TGTGCCAGCAGGGGGACAGGGGGCAACGAGCAGTACTTC. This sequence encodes CASRGTGGNEQYF.